This T cell receptor (beta chain) originates from a study of Ad26.COV2.S vaccination and SARS-CoV-2 variants. Trimming pared 1 base from V and 6 bases from J, leaving 10 bases between. Germline CDR1 LGHNA, CDR2 YSLEER. This CDR3 contains 14 residues. Study observations and caveats: Participants in the vaccine arm had higher spike-specific TCR breadth; placebo recipients had lower.

Measured with immunoSEQ multiplex PCR; TCRdb has only the in-frame clones, and not every one. The repertoire holds over 90,000 clones, with around three quarters as singletons. A few counts support this clone. The target antigen is unknown. This clonotype originated in a human donor who had recovered from COVID-19. The rearrangement joins TRBV4-3 to TRBJ1-5; D possibly corresponds to TRBD1 (5 bases). The sequencing here drew on peripheral blood, taken after recovery from COVID-19. The CDR3 DNA reads as TGCGCCAGCAGCCAAGGGCGGGGGGGTCAGCCCCAGCATTTT. Protein sequence: CASSQGRGGQPQHF.